Listed here are 29 T cell receptor beta chains from one sample, sequenced in a study of cytomegalovirus exposure and HLA in healthy donors. Both 60 Vbeta primers and 13 Jbeta primers went into the PCR. Sequencing used immunoSEQ multiplex PCR; TCRdb keeps in-frame clones, though not all of them. The sample has 150,000 to 170,000 clones, roughly 70% seen once. Sequencing used PBMCs. These TCRs come from a man aged 25 to 45 in good health and CMV-seronegative.

This chain connects TRBV12-5 to TRBJ2-2, with D perhaps TRBD1 (6 bases). The CDR3 contains 17 residues. The V gene lost 3 bases and the J gene lost 1 base, with 15 bases spanning the gap. Per the germline V gene, CDR1 is LGHNT and CDR2 is FRNRAP. In DNA, the CDR3 is TGTGCTAGTGGTTTATTGACCGGGACACTGAACACCGGGGAGCTGTTTTTT. It specifies CASGLLTGTLNTGELFF.

The rearrangement joins TRBV14 to TRBJ1-1; D is possibly TRBD1 (5 bases). Per germline, CDR1 SGHDN and CDR2 FVKESK. V lost 4 bases and J 6 bases, leaving 12 bases between the germline ends. The CDR3 covers 13 residues. CDR3 nucleotides: TGTGCCAGCAGCCTAGGGGTTGACGCTGAAGCTTTCTTT. As protein: CASSLGVDAEAFF.

A word on this clone: One end of the junction fails to match germline, which may point to a read error. The rearrangement links TRBV6-1 to TRBJ1-2, with TRBD1 as a possible D gene (6 bases). The CDR3 runs to 14 residues. Germline V gives CDR1 MNHNS, CDR2 SASEGT. The CDR3 coding sequence is TGTGCCAGCAGTGAAGCCGTCAGGGGTCGTGGCTACCCCTTC. This gives the protein CASSEAVRGRGYPF.

The chain is built from TRBV14 and TRBJ1-4, with 8 bases that match TRBD1. The CDR3 runs 13 residues. Trimming at V came to 5 bases and at J to 8 bases, leaving 4 bases not matched to a gene. The germline gives CDR1 SGHDN, CDR2 FVKESK. This CDR3 is CASSAGTGEKLFF. The CDR3 DNA sequence: TGTGCCAGCAGCGCTGGGACAGGCGAAAAACTGTTTTTT.

CDR3 protein: CASSPPAGSYEQYF. CDR3 nucleotides: TGTGCCAGCTCACCTCCAGCCGGGTCCTACGAGCAGTACTTC. The V gene is TRBV18, the J gene TRBJ2-7; D is uncertain. The CDR3 covers 14 residues. CDR1 and CDR2 from the germline V gene are KGHSH and LQKENI. Trimming pared 3 bases from V and 1 base from J, leaving 10 bases between.

V usage is TRBV7-6 and J usage is TRBJ2-7; perhaps TRBD1 as D (6 bases). Germline V gene data show CDR1 as SGHVS and CDR2 as FNYEAQ. CDR3 size: 13 residues. Trimming stripped 5 bases from V and 5 bases from J, with 13 bases between. In DNA form, the CDR3 reads TGTGCCAGCAGCCGACCTGGACAGAACGAGCAGTACTTC. Encoded protein: CASSRPGQNEQYF.

The chain is built from TRBV7-9 and TRBJ1-4; D is uncertain. V gave up 1 base and J gave up 0 bases, with 12 bases separating them. The CDR3 is made up of 17 amino acids. Looked up from germline, CDR1 is SEHNR and CDR2 is FQNEAQ (reference sequence). Written as DNA, the CDR3 is TGTGCCAGCAGCTTAGTAGGCGGCCGGGCAACTAATGAAAAACTGTTTTTT. This sequence encodes CASSLVGGRATNEKLFF.

The chain employs TRBV6-1 and TRBJ2-7; 7 bases are a match to TRBD1. Germline values: CDR1 MNHNS, CDR2 SASEGT. This CDR3 has 15 residues. With V trimmed by 7 bases and J by 3 bases, 12 bases remained unmatched. CDR3 coding DNA: TGTGCCAGCATGATCGACAGGGCCCTCCTCTACGAGCAGTACTTC. Its protein is CASMIDRALLYEQYF.

The chain carries TRBV7-2 and TRBJ2-1; perhaps TRBD2 as D (6 bases). The CDR3 totals 16 residues. The germline V gene encodes CDR1 SGHTA and CDR2 FQGNSA. Trimming cost V 4 bases and J 7 bases, with 20 bases left between them. CDR3 loop: CASSSETGETGNEQFF. The CDR3 DNA reads as TGTGCCAGCAGCTCCGAAACGGGGGAAACGGGGAATGAGCAGTTCTTC.

V and J are TRBV10-1 and TRBJ1-1; TRBD1 agrees at 9 bases. The germline CDR1 and CDR2 sequences are WNHNN and SYGVQD (reference sequence). This CDR3 has 14 residues. Unmatched junction bases numbered 3, after V lost 6 bases and J lost 1 base. This chain's CDR3 is CASRGTGRNTEAFF. The DNA of the CDR3 is TGCGCCAGCAGGGGGACAGGGAGGAACACTGAAGCTTTCTTT.

With regard to this clone: Other DNA sequences from this sample encode an identical CDR3 as well. The rearrangement joins TRBV11-2 to TRBJ1-1; D gene uncertain. Trimming stripped 5 bases from V and 4 bases from J, with 11 bases between. The germline gives CDR1 SGHAT, CDR2 FQNNGV. The CDR3 runs to 13 residues. DNA for the CDR3: TGTGCCAGCAGCCTCGGACGGGGCACTGAAGCTTTCTTT. It specifies CASSLGRGTEAFF.

V and J are TRBV6-1 and TRBJ2-7; 9 bases are shared with TRBD1. The CDR3 runs to 17 residues. V dropped 3 bases and J dropped 2; count of bases not matched to a gene: 11. Germline values: CDR1 MNHNS, CDR2 SASEGT. The CDR3, as DNA: TGTGCCAGCAGTGAGTGGTTATCCGGGACAGGGACCTACGAGCAGTACTTC. Encoded protein: CASSEWLSGTGTYEQYF.

In DNA, the CDR3 is TGTGCCAGCAGTGAAGTCCCTGGAGATGGCTACACCTTC. Translation: CASSEVPGDGYTF. The chain has TRBV6-1 and TRBJ1-2; D remains unclear. V was cut by 1 base and J by 6 bases, with 9 bases left in between. This CDR3 has 13 residues. Germline CDR1 and CDR2: MNHNS and SASEGT.

This clone was seen more than once but under ten times. The chain is built from TRBV9 and TRBJ2-5, with D uncertain. The germline V and J ends were trimmed by 0 bases and 5 bases, with 11 bases remaining between them. CDR3 length: 14 amino acids. Germline V gene sequence: CDR1 SGDLS, CDR2 YYNGEE. CDR3 in DNA: TGTGCCAGCAGCGTAGGGTGGCTTCAGGAGACCCAGTACTTC. The encoded protein is CASSVGWLQETQYF.

V and J are TRBV5-1 and TRBJ2-5; 7 bases match TRBD2. Germline assignment: CDR1 SGHRS and CDR2 YFSETQ. V was clipped by 3 bases and J by 5 bases; unmatched bases: 7. The CDR3 is 14 amino acids. Here the CDR3 reads CASSWTGGLETQYF. The CDR3 nucleotides are TGCGCCAGCAGCTGGACGGGGGGTTTGGAGACCCAGTACTTC. The full variable domain, in which reference TRBV5-1 and TRBJ2-5 provide the parts outside the CDR3, is KAGVTQTPRYLIKTRGQQVTLSCSPISGHRSVSWYQQTPGQGLQFLFEYFSETQRNKGNFPGRFSGRQFSNSRSEMNVSTLELGDSALYLCASSWTGGLETQYFGPGTRLLVL.

This chain uses TRBV28 with TRBJ2-2, with a possible D match to TRBD2 (5 bases). The CDR3 is made up of 16 amino acids. The germline V gene has CDR1 MDHEN and CDR2 SYDVKM. V was clipped by 2 bases and J by 3 bases, with 13 bases between them. For the CDR3, the DNA is TGTGCCAGCAGTTTAGTCTTAGGAGGCTACACCGGGGAGCTGTTTTTT. Translating gives CASSLVLGGYTGELFF. The full variable domain, rest sourced from reference TRBV28 and TRBJ2-2, is DVKVTQSSRYLVKRTGEKVFLECVQDMDHENMFWYRQDPGLGLRLIYFSYDVKMKEKGDIPEGYSVSREKKERFSLILESASTNQTSMYLCASSLVLGGYTGELFFGEGSRLTVL.

This clone was seen a few times. This chain uses TRBV7-2 with TRBJ2-5; TRBD2 matches 10 bases. V was clipped by 4 bases and J by 5 bases; unmatched bases: 7. CDR1 and CDR2 (germline): SGHTA, FQGNSA. The CDR3 has 15 residues. The CDR3 loop is CASSSTSGPEETQYF. CDR3 sequence (DNA): TGTGCCAGCAGCTCGACTAGCGGGCCAGAGGAGACCCAGTACTTC. Filled out from reference TRBV7-2 and TRBJ2-5, the complete variable domain reads GAGVSQSPSNKVTEKGKDVELRCDPISGHTALYWYRQSLGQGLEFLIYFQGNSAPDKSGLPSDRFSAERTGGSVSTLTIQRTQQEDSAVYLCASSSTSGPEETQYFGPGTRLLVL.

The chain carries TRBV19 and TRBJ2-7; TRBD1 might be the D (5 bases). Trimming took off 6 bases at V and 0 bases at J, with 9 bases between the two ends. The CDR3 runs 13 residues. Germline CDR1 and CDR2: LNHDA and SQIVND (reference sequence). The CDR3 nucleotides are TGTGCCAGTAGGAAGGACACCTCCTACGAGCAGTACTTC. Translating gives CASRKDTSYEQYF.

V usage is TRBV19 and J usage is TRBJ2-2, with D unresolved. The CDR3 runs to 13 residues. Germline-derived CDR1 and CDR2 are LNHDA and SQIVND (reference sequence). Trimming pared 5 bases from V and 0 bases from J, leaving 4 bases between. In DNA form, the CDR3 reads TGTGCCAGTAGTCCATCGAACACCGGGGAGCTGTTTTTT. Translating it yields CASSPSNTGELFF.

The chain is built from TRBV4-3 and TRBJ1-1; 8 bases map to TRBD1. This CDR3 has 18 residues. V dropped 3 bases and J dropped 6; count of bases not matched to a gene: 18. Per the germline V gene, CDR1 is LGHNA and CDR2 is YSLEER. In DNA, the CDR3 is TGCGCCAGCAGCCAGGCCACCGGGACAGGAAGGACCCACGCTGAAGCTTTCTTT. Its protein is CASSQATGTGRTHAEAFF.

The genes are TRBV7-9 and TRBJ2-7, with 12 bases lining up with TRBD2. After removal of 5 bases from V and 6 bases from J, the junction contained 8 bases not matched to a gene. This CDR3 has 15 residues. The V gene's germline CDR1 is SEHNR and CDR2 FQNEAQ (reference sequence). CDR3 DNA: TGTGCCAGCAGCCCCGGACTAGCGGGGTCGCGCGAGCAGTACTTC. It codes for CASSPGLAGSREQYF. The entire variable domain, with the rest obtained from reference TRBV7-9 and TRBJ2-7, is as follows: DTGVSQNPRHKITKRGQNVTFRCDPISEHNRLYWYRQTLGQGPEFLTYFQNEAQLEKSRLLSDRFSAERPKGSFSTLEIQRTEQGDSAMYLCASSPGLAGSREQYFGPGTRLTVT.

This clone was seen only a few times. For the CDR3, the DNA is TGTGCCAGCAGCTTAGAGGCGGGTGCGCTGTTTTTT. Amino acid sequence: CASSLEAGALFF. The rearrangement uses TRBV7-2 and TRBJ1-4; no firm D call. V was cut by 1 base and J by 14 bases, with 11 bases left in between. This CDR3 has 12 amino acids. Per the germline V gene, CDR1 is SGHTA and CDR2 is FQGNSA. Supplemented by reference TRBV7-2 and TRBJ1-4, the full variable domain reads GAGVSQSPSNKVTEKGKDVELRCDPISGHTALYWYRQSLGQGLEFLIYFQGNSAPDKSGLPSDRFSAERTGGSVSTLTIQRTQQEDSAVYLCASSLEAGALFFGSGTQLSVL.

The chain joins TRBV28 to TRBJ2-1; 8 bases agree with TRBD2. Germline lookup yields CDR1 MDHEN and CDR2 SYDVKM. The CDR3 is made up of 15 amino acids. J gave up 5 bases and V 3 bases, and 6 bases lay outside the gene matches. The CDR3 DNA reads as TGTGCCAGCAGTTTCGGTCGGGGGGGCCACAATGAGCAGTTCTTC. Translating gives CASSFGRGGHNEQFF.

A word on this clone: One junction end disagrees with the germline gene, perhaps due to a read error. The chain links TRBV20-1 to TRBJ2-7, with D maybe TRBD2 (6 bases). Germline-derived CDR1 and CDR2 are DFQATT and SNEGSKA (reference sequence). The CDR3 runs 11 residues. Written as DNA, the CDR3 is TGCAGTGCTAGAGGGGGGGACGAGCACTACTTC. Translating gives CSARGGDEHYF.

The V call is TRBV27, the J call TRBJ1-1, with 8 bases identical to TRBD1. J lost 0 bases, V lost 5 bases, and 5 bases had no gene match. The CDR3 has 15 amino acids. From germline, CDR1 is MNHEY and CDR2 SMNVEV (reference sequence). CDR3 amino acids: CASSLGQGLNTEAFF. CDR3 in DNA: TGTGCCAGCAGTCTAGGACAGGGATTGAACACTGAAGCTTTCTTT.

J is TRBJ2-5 and V is TRBV5-6; D may be TRBD1 (6 bases). Germline V gene data show CDR1 as SGHDT and CDR2 as YYEEEE. The CDR3 length is 16 residues. The ends were cut back, 1 base at V and 2 bases at J, with 15 bases in the middle. The CDR3, as DNA: TGTGCCAGCAGCTTGTCGTACAGGGCCCTGCAAGAGACCCAGTACTTC. Its translation: CASSLSYRALQETQYF.

The rearrangement joins TRBV19 to TRBJ1-4; 9 nucleotides align to TRBD1. Germline V gives CDR1 LNHDA, CDR2 SQIVND (reference sequence). The CDR3 loop spans 13 amino acids. After removal of 6 bases from V and 11 bases from J, the junction contained 7 bases not matched to a gene. CDR3 bases: TGTGCCAGTAGCGGACAGGGGAAGGAGAAACTGTTTTTT. Translated: CASSGQGKEKLFF.

This chain connects TRBV18 to TRBJ1-1; tentatively, D is TRBD1 (6 bases). In germline, CDR1 is KGHSH, CDR2 LQKENI. V gave up 6 bases and J gave up 7 bases, with 15 bases separating them. The CDR3 contains 13 residues. DNA for the CDR3: TGTGCCAGCTCGGGGGGGCAGGACCTTGAAGCTTTCTTT. As protein: CASSGGQDLEAFF.

The chain employs TRBV4-3 and TRBJ2-5; 14 nucleotides match TRBD2. This CDR3 has 18 amino acids. Per germline, CDR1 LGHNA and CDR2 YSLEER. V gave up 1 base and J gave up 1 base; unmatched junction bases: 5. CDR3 in amino acids: CASSQARLAGGPQETQYF. In DNA form, the CDR3 reads TGCGCCAGCAGCCAAGCGAGACTAGCGGGGGGGCCCCAAGAGACCCAGTACTTC.